The 22 T cell receptor beta chains listed next were all sequenced from one sample in a study of response to subunit inactivated influenza vaccine. TCRdb re-derived calls from the RT-PCR reads in MiXCR, one entry per CDR3 protein. The profile shows over 800,000 distinct CDR3 sequences, 21% of them singletons. This specimen was PBMCs from blood, taken approximately 5 days after vaccination. The receptors originated from a man between 50 and 59 years old who received an inactivated influenza vaccine.

This clonotype was seen a few times. The rearrangement links TRBV20-1 to TRBJ2-3; TRBD2 matches at 11 bases. Germline CDR1 DFQATT, CDR2 SNEGSKA (reference sequence). The CDR3 is made up of 16 amino acids. V lost 3 bases to trimming and J lost 4 bases; unmatched junction nucleotides: 9. CDR3 sequence: CSASVASGRRADTQYF. The CDR3 nucleotides are TGCAGTGCTAGCGTGGCTAGCGGGAGGAGGGCAGATACGCAGTATTTT.

This clonotype was detected only a few times. The V call is TRBV5-1, the J call TRBJ2-5; the match to TRBD1 covers 7 bases. The CDR3 sequence is 14 residues long. The germline gives CDR1 SGHRS, CDR2 YFSETQ. J was trimmed by 5 bases and V by 3 bases; bases with no gene match: 7. The CDR3 nucleotides are TGCGCCAGCAGCTCGGCCAGGGGGTTGGAGACCCAGTACTTC. Translation: CASSSARGLETQYF.

This clonotype has at least ten counts. V and J are TRBV10-2 and TRBJ2-2; D is possibly TRBD1 or TRBD2 (5 bases each). The V end was cut by 3 bases, the J end by 11 bases, with 16 bases between. This CDR3 has 14 amino acids. Germline CDR1 and CDR2: WSHSY and SAAADI. CDR3 bases: TGCGCCAGCAGTGATCAGCACCGGGGACGAGAGCTGTTTTTT. It translates to CASSDQHRGRELFF.

The chain couples TRBV5-6 to TRBJ2-7, with D hard to call. Germline CDR1 reads SGHDT; CDR2 reads YYEEEE. V was shortened by 2 bases and J by 0 bases, with 9 bases between the two germline ends. The CDR3 runs to 14 residues. Here the CDR3 reads CASSFMGSSYEQYF. The CDR3 DNA follows: TGTGCCAGCAGCTTCATGGGGTCCTCCTACGAGCAGTACTTC. Full variable domain (rest looked up from reference TRBV5-6 and TRBJ2-7): DAGVTQSPTHLIKTRGQQVTLRCSPKSGHDTVSWYQQALGQGPQFIFQYYEEEERQRGNFPDRFSGHQFPNYSSELNVNALLLGDSALYLCASSFMGSSYEQYFGPGTRLTVT.

This clonotype was counted only a few times. V usage is TRBV6-1 and J usage is TRBJ1-5; D is perhaps TRBD1 (5 bases). The CDR3 loop spans 14 amino acids. The germline CDR1 and CDR2 sequences are MNHNS and SASEGT. The germline V and J ends were trimmed by 6 bases and 1 base, with 10 bases remaining between them. The CDR3 sequence: CASRQGGSNQPQHF. CDR3 bases: TGTGCCAGCAGGCAGGGCGGGAGCAATCAGCCCCAGCATTTT.

DNA for the CDR3: TGTGCCAGCAATCGCGGGAATTTGGCTTTCTTT. Translating it yields CASNRGNLAFF. J is TRBJ1-1 and V is TRBV12-3 or TRBV12-4, with no clear D. Trimming shortened V by 7 bases and J by 11 bases, and 14 bases separated the two germline ends. This CDR3 spans 11 amino acids.

This chain joins TRBV7-2 and TRBJ2-7; no firm D call. This CDR3 comprises 14 residues. CDR1 and CDR2 (germline): SGHTA, FQGNSA. Trimming cost V 5 bases and J 3 bases, with 14 bases left between them. In DNA form, the CDR3 reads TGTGCCAGCAGCCCGGTAAATACAAACTACGAGCAGTACTTC. Residues: CASSPVNTNYEQYF.

J is TRBJ2-7 and V is TRBV6-2 or TRBV6-3; D unresolved. The CDR3 extends over 11 amino acids. Germline CDR1 and CDR2: MNHEY and SVGEGT. V shed 6 bases and J shed 9 bases, with 12 bases lying between them. CDR3 protein: CASRTGRRQYF. The CDR3 DNA reads TGTGCCAGCAGAACCGGACGGAGGCAGTACTTC.

This clonotype occurred a few times. The V gene is TRBV7-9, the J gene TRBJ2-1, with D tentatively TRBD2 (6 bases). Trimming shortened V by 5 bases and J by 5 bases, and 16 bases separated the two germline ends. The CDR3 is made up of 15 amino acids. CDR1 and CDR2 from the germline V gene are SEHNR and FQNEAQ (reference sequence). In DNA, the CDR3 is TGTGCCAGCAGCCCGCATAGCGGCTACAACAATGAGCAGTTCTTC. Protein product: CASSPHSGYNNEQFF.

This clonotype turned up a few times. The rearrangement uses TRBV20-1 and TRBJ2-3, with 9 bases matching TRBD2. The CDR3 contains 16 residues. Germline loops: CDR1 DFQATT, CDR2 SNEGSKA (reference sequence). Trimming at V came to 0 bases and at J to 6 bases, leaving 10 bases not matched to a gene. The CDR3: CSARDRMRGGWDTQYF. The CDR3 coding sequence is TGCAGTGCTAGAGATCGAATGCGGGGGGGCTGGGATACGCAGTATTTT.

V gene TRBV5-1 combines with J gene TRBJ2-1, with 8 bases aligning to TRBD1. In germline, CDR1 is SGHRS, CDR2 YFSETQ. The CDR3 runs to 15 residues. The V gene end was trimmed by 0 bases and the J gene end by 6 bases; junction bases not matched to a gene: 5. The CDR3 loop reads CASSLDQGAVNEQFF. CDR3 sequence (DNA): TGCGCCAGCAGCTTGGATCAGGGGGCCGTCAATGAGCAGTTCTTC.

CDR3 protein: CSAAWIKDYGYTF. The CDR3 nucleotides read TGCAGTGCAGCCTGGATTAAGGACTATGGCTACACCTTC. The rearrangement links TRBV20-1 to TRBJ1-2, with no clear D. The CDR3 loop spans 13 amino acids. Per germline, CDR1 DFQATT and CDR2 SNEGSKA (reference sequence). V was trimmed by 6 bases and J by 3 bases, leaving 14 bases between them.

This clonotype was counted between two and nine times. The chain uses TRBV7-2 and TRBJ2-1; 15 bases are shared with TRBD2. The germline V gene encodes CDR1 SGHTA and CDR2 FQGNSA. The trim removed 5 bases at V and 8 bases at J, leaving 4 bases unmatched. The CDR3 runs 15 residues. The CDR3 nucleotides read TGTGCCAGCAGCCGGGGGACTAGCGGGAGGTATGAGCAGTTCTTC. It yields the protein CASSRGTSGRYEQFF.

This clonotype was found once. This rearrangement joins TRBV11-1 to TRBJ2-1, with 8 nucleotides matching TRBD2. The V segment lost 4 bases and the J segment 3 bases; nucleotides outside the gene matches: 5. Germline V gene data show CDR1 as SGHAT and CDR2 as FQDESV (reference sequence). This CDR3 has 15 amino acids. This chain's CDR3 is CASSSSGLDYNEQFF. For the CDR3, the DNA is TGTGCCAGCAGCTCGTCGGGACTAGACTACAATGAGCAGTTCTTC.

In this sample, this clonotype turned up a few times. The CDR3 protein is CASSDEQGVGQPQHF. CDR3 in DNA: TGCGCCAGCAGCGACGAACAGGGAGTCGGGCAGCCCCAGCATTTT. This chain uses TRBV4-1 with TRBJ1-5; TRBD1 might be the D (6 bases). Trimming shortened V by 5 bases and J by 7 bases, and 18 bases separated the two germline ends. From germline, CDR1 is MGHRA and CDR2 YSYEKL. This CDR3 has 15 residues.

This clonotype appeared many times. The rearrangement uses TRBV12-3 or TRBV12-4 and TRBJ2-5, with D perhaps matching TRBD2 (6 bases). V was trimmed by 5 bases and J by 7 bases, leaving 11 bases between them. This CDR3 comprises 12 residues. CDR3 amino acids: CASSAGSGTQYF. CDR3 sequence (DNA): TGTGCCAGCAGTGCCGGGAGCGGGACCCAGTACTTC.

This chain connects TRBV12-3 or TRBV12-4 to TRBJ1-5; no definite D call. This CDR3 comprises 14 residues. Deletions cut 0 bases from V and 7 bases from J, with 10 bases between. The CDR3 reads CASSLAVGSQPQHF. The CDR3 region has the DNA TGTGCCAGCAGTTTAGCGGTCGGGTCCCAGCCCCAGCATTTT.

This clonotype was counted a few times. This sequence joins TRBV2 and TRBJ1-5; 8 positions match TRBD1. Germline-derived CDR1 and CDR2 are SNHLY and FYNNEI. This CDR3 is built from 15 residues. The V and J ends lost 6 bases and 2 bases, in that order; junction bases with no gene match: 6. The CDR3 protein is CASRQGARGNQPQHF. DNA for the CDR3: TGTGCCAGCAGGCAGGGGGCGCGGGGCAATCAGCCCCAGCATTTT.

Only a few counts were recorded for this clonotype. The chain couples TRBV5-1 to TRBJ2-1; D ambiguous. This CDR3 region has 16 residues. The germline gives CDR1 SGHRS, CDR2 YFSETQ. The germline V and J ends were trimmed by 0 bases and 8 bases, with 18 bases remaining between them. CDR3: CASSLGFTRAFDEQFF. The CDR3 bases are TGCGCCAGCAGCTTGGGATTCACCCGGGCGTTCGATGAGCAGTTCTTC.

This clonotype showed up just a few times. The V gene is TRBV10-3, the J gene TRBJ2-7; no firm D call. V lost 4 bases to trimming and J lost 3 bases, with 10 bases between them. Germline loops: CDR1 ENHRY, CDR2 SYGVKD. This CDR3 is 13 amino acids long. CDR3 DNA sequence: TGTGCCATCAGTGCGAGAACCTTCTACGAGCAGTACTTC. This sequence encodes CAISARTFYEQYF.

On this clonotype itself: This may stem from a read error, because a much larger clone lies one nucleotide away. V and J are TRBV5-1 and TRBJ2-1; possibly TRBD1 for D (5 bases). The length of the CDR3 is 15 residues. CDR1 is SGHRS, CDR2 YFSETQ, per germline. CDR3 residues: CASSLGTNLYNEEFF. The CDR3 DNA sequence: TGCGCCAGCAGCTTGGGGACAAACCTCTACAATGAGGAGTTCTTC.

This clonotype has just a few counts. CDR3 region: CASSDRGKGAKNIQYF. The CDR3, as DNA: TGTGCCAGCAGCGACAGGGGGAAAGGGGCCAAAAACATTCAGTACTTC. The chain carries TRBV28 and TRBJ2-4; 9 bases match TRBD1. J was trimmed by 1 base and V by 6 bases; bases with no gene match: 7. Germline V gives CDR1 MDHEN, CDR2 SYDVKM. This CDR3 comprises 16 residues.